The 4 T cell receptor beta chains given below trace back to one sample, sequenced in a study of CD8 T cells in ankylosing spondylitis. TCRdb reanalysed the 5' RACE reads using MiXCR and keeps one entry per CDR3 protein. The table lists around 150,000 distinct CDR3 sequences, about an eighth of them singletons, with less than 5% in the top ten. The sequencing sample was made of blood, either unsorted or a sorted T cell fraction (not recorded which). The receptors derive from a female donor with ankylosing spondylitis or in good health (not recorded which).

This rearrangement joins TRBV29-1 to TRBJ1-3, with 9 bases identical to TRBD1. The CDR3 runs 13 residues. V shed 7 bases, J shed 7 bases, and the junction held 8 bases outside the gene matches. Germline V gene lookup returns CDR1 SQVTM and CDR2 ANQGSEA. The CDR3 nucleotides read TGCAGCGGTGGACAGGGGAGTACGAACACCATATATTTT. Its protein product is CSGGQGSTNTIYF.

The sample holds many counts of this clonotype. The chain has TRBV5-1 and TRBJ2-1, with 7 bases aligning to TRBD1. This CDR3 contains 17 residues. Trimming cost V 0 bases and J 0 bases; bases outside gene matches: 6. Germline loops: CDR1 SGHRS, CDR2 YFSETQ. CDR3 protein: CASSLGTGPSSYNEQFF. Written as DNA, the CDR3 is TGCGCCAGCAGCTTGGGGACAGGCCCGAGCTCCTACAATGAGCAGTTCTTC.

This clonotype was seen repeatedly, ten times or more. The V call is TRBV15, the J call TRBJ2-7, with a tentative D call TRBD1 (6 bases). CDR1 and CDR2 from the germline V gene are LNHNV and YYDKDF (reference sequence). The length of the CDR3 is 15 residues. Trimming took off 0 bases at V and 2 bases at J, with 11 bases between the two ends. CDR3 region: CATSRDPGQTYEQYF. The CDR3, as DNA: TGTGCCACCAGCAGAGATCCAGGACAGACCTACGAGCAGTACTTC. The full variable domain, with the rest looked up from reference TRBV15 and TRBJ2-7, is DAMVIQNPRYQVTQFGKPVTLSCSQTLNHNVMYWYQQKSSQAPKLLFHYYDKDFNNEADTPDNFQSRRPNTSFCFLDIRSPGLGDTAMYLCATSRDPGQTYEQYFGPGTRLTVT.

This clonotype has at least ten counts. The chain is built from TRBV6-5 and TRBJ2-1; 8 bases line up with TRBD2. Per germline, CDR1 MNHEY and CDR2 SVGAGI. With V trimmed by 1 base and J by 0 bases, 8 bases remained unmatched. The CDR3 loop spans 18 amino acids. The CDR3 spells CASSYLGQRGSSYNEQFF. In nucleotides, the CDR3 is TGTGCCAGCAGTTACTTGGGGCAGCGGGGGAGCTCCTACAATGAGCAGTTCTTC.